These 15 T cell receptor beta chains came from one sample sequenced in a study of human T cells and chemical hapten exposure. The time point was: patch test 3, about 24 weeks after DPC sensitization. Treatment specified: therapeutic diphenylcyclopropenone sensitization with weekly scalp DPC. TCRdb independently ran MiXCR on the RACE reads; one entry per CDR3 protein. The data hold roughly 200,000 distinct CDR3 sequences, with 20% to 25% observed a single time. Here the sequenced sample was whole blood, taken in connection with sensitization to the hapten diphenylcyclopropenone (DPC). These receptors all stem from a middle-aged woman with alopecia areata. Some clones in this sample may be carry-over from other donors' samples.

The chain uses TRBV27 and TRBJ2-5, with TRBD2 matching over 8 bases. Trimming removed 0 bases from V and 7 bases from J; junction bases left unmatched: 22. Looked up from germline, CDR1 is MNHEY and CDR2 is SMNVEV (reference sequence). The CDR3 totals 20 residues. The CDR3 coding sequence is TGTGCCAGCAGTTTATCGCGGGGCGGGAGGACCGGTGCATCGAGCGGGACCCAGTACTTC. As protein: CASSLSRGGRTGASSGTQYF.

This clonotype was recorded a few times. The chain employs TRBV6-2 or TRBV6-3 and TRBJ1-5; a possible D gene is TRBD1 (5 bases). Trimming took off 8 bases at V and 4 bases at J, with 18 bases between the two ends. CDR1 MNHEY and CDR2 SVGEGT come from the germline V gene. The CDR3 length is 15 residues. The CDR3 DNA reads as TGTGCCAGCTCCGCCGTGACAGTTTCAAATCAGCCCCAGCATTTT. This encodes CASSAVTVSNQPQHF.

This sequence joins TRBV28 and TRBJ1-4; no clear D. Between the trimmed V and J ends, which lost 1 base and 6 bases, there was a span of 6 bases. Germline CDR1 is MDHEN and CDR2 is SYDVKM. The CDR3 spans 13 residues. This CDR3 is CASSLSPDEKLFF. In nucleotides, the CDR3 is TGTGCCAGCAGTTTATCCCCGGATGAAAAACTGTTTTTT.

The gene calls are TRBV27 and TRBJ1-1, with a weak D call TRBD1 (6 bases). The CDR3 consists of 11 residues. Germline V gene sequence: CDR1 MNHEY, CDR2 SMNVEV (reference sequence). Trimming cost V 8 bases and J 7 bases, with 11 bases left between them. CDR3 amino acids: CASHKGGEAFF. CDR3 in DNA: TGTGCCAGCCACAAGGGGGGTGAAGCTTTCTTT.

This clonotype was recorded a few times. Here the CDR3 DNA reads TGTGCCAGCAGTCCTGTAGACCGGGACAGCCACTACGAGCAGTACTTC. This sequence encodes CASSPVDRDSHYEQYF. The chain uses TRBV12-3 or TRBV12-4 and TRBJ2-7; 7 nucleotides align to TRBD1. The CDR3 length is 16 residues. After removal of 5 bases from V and 3 bases from J, the junction contained 13 bases not matched to a gene.

The genes are TRBV9 and TRBJ2-1; D is possibly TRBD2 (5 bases). The V gene's germline CDR1 is SGDLS and CDR2 YYNGEE. The CDR3 spans 15 residues. The ends were cut back, 3 bases at V and 8 bases at J, with 18 bases in the middle. The CDR3 DNA follows: TGTGCCAGCAGCGGGACGTGGGAGTCGTTTGATGAGCAGTTCTTC. Amino acid sequence: CASSGTWESFDEQFF.

This CDR3 is CASSQEQGRLYYGYTF. CDR3 nucleotides: TGCGCCAGCAGCCAAGAGCAAGGGCGTCTTTACTATGGCTACACCTTC. This chain uses TRBV4-1 with TRBJ1-2; D gene uncertain. The CDR3 is made up of 16 amino acids. Germline V gene sequence: CDR1 MGHRA, CDR2 YSYEKL. Trimming pared 0 bases from V and 3 bases from J, leaving 14 bases between.

This chain uses TRBV7-3 with TRBJ1-1; D is undetermined. V lost 2 bases to trimming and J lost 4 bases, with 8 bases between them. Germline CDR1 and CDR2: SGHTA and FQGTGA. This CDR3 comprises 13 residues. The CDR3 here is CASSLDGVTEAFF. DNA of the CDR3: TGTGCCAGCAGCTTAGACGGGGTCACTGAAGCTTTCTTT.

This chain links TRBV30 with TRBJ1-2; D is unresolved. CDR3 length equals 11 residues. Germline V CDR1 and CDR2: GTSNPN, SVGIG (reference sequence). Trimming removed 0 bases from V and 8 bases from J, with 7 bases in between. Here the CDR3 DNA reads TGTGCCTGGAGTGTTTCATGGGGCTACACCTTC. Protein: CAWSVSWGYTF. The full variable domain, rest sourced from reference TRBV30 and TRBJ1-2, is SQTIHQWPATLVQPVGSPLSLECTVEGTSNPNLYWYRQAAGRGLQLLFYSVGIGQISSEVPQNLSASRPQDRQFILSSKKLLLSDSGFYLCAWSVSWGYTFGSGTRLTVV.

Points on this clonotype: A much bigger clone sits one base away, suggesting this may be a read error. This chain joins TRBV6-5 and TRBJ2-2; no clear D. CDR3 length: 12 amino acids. From germline, CDR1 is MNHEY and CDR2 SVGAGI. Trimming removed 2 bases from V and 2 bases from J, with 0 bases in between. This chain's CDR3 is CASSYNTGELFF. CDR3 nucleotides: TGTGCCAGCAGTTACAACACCGGGGAGCTGTTTTTT.

This clonotype was seen a few times. This chain joins TRBV5-1 and TRBJ2-7; 10 nucleotides match TRBD1. Germline CDR1 is SGHRS and CDR2 is YFSETQ. Losses at the gene ends were 0 bases for V and 0 bases for J; bases not matched to a gene: 6. The CDR3 totals 17 residues. CDR3 DNA: TGCGCCAGCAGCTTGGGACAGGGGGCCCAGAGCTCCTACGAGCAGTACTTC. This codes for CASSLGQGAQSSYEQYF.

This clonotype was picked up a small number of times. V is TRBV29-1 and J is TRBJ2-3; D is unclear. Trimming removed 2 bases from V and 6 bases from J, with 12 bases in between. The CDR3 totals 13 residues. CDR1 SQVTM and CDR2 ANQGSEA come from the germline V gene. Written as DNA, the CDR3 is TGCAGCGTTGAATATCGGGTTGGCGATACGCAGTATTTT. Protein sequence: CSVEYRVGDTQYF.

This clonotype showed up just once. The chain carries TRBV20-1 and TRBJ1-5; D is possibly TRBD1 (5 bases). The CDR3 has 14 residues. The ends were cut back, 6 bases at V and 6 bases at J, with 18 bases in the middle. CDR1 DFQATT and CDR2 SNEGSKA come from the germline V gene (reference sequence). CDR3 nucleotides: TGCAGTGCCACCCCCGGCAGGGAGTTTCAGCCCCAGCATTTT. Its translation is CSATPGREFQPQHF.

This clonotype was detected a few times. The rearrangement uses TRBV29-1 and TRBJ2-2, with D unresolved. Trimming removed 4 bases at V and 8 bases at J, with 20 bases between. Germline loops: CDR1 SQVTM, CDR2 ANQGSEA. The CDR3 spans 15 residues. As DNA, the CDR3 is TGCAGCGTTGTACCGTCTCCCATCTTATCGGGGGAGCTGTTTTTT. Protein sequence: CSVVPSPILSGELFF.

The chain links TRBV13 to TRBJ1-6; D is undetermined. V lost 10 bases, J lost 5 bases, and 0 bases lay in between. The V gene's germline CDR1 is PRHDT and CDR2 FYEKMQ (reference sequence). CDR3 length equals 9 residues. The CDR3 bases are TGTGCCAATAATTCACCCCTCCACTTT. Residues: CANNSPLHF.